This T cell receptor beta chain was retrieved from a study of T cells in Graves' hyperthyroidism and ophthalmopathy. Amplified TCR beta CDR3 regions came from RNA transcripts. The study used the HTBI primer set for a first-round RT-PCR of the TCR CDR3. TCRdb re-called the multiplex PCR reads with MiXCR, one entry per CDR3 protein. The table shows about 350,000 distinct CDR3 sequences, with about 15% occurring only once. Study results and limitations: A 13 V-J signature model discriminated ophthalmopathy versus stable hyperthyroidism.

Between the trimmed V and J ends, which lost 2 bases and 5 bases, there was a span of 13 bases. CDR1 and CDR2 (germline): SGHDT, YYEEEE. The CDR3 covers 14 residues. Notes on this clonotype: As yet, its antigen is unknown.

The origin of this receptor is a woman aged 25-40 years with Graves' hyperthyroidism. Sequences were obtained from blood. J is TRBJ1-2 and V is TRBV5-6, with a weak D call TRBD1 (5 bases). DNA for the CDR3: TGTGCCAGCAGCTTTCCCCAGGGATATTATGGCTACACCTTC. Translation: CASSFPQGYYGYTF.